These T cell receptor beta chains were read from a single sample in a study of blood T cell repertoires in COVID-19. Some clones are missing from TCRdb's copy, which holds only in-frame ones; the method was immunoSEQ multiplex PCR. The data hold around 60,000 clones, with approximately 77% observed a single time. The sequenced sample was peripheral blood. The receptors stem from a human donor in a cohort sampled during active COVID-19. Both conserved end residues are part of each CDR3. Each record gives: clone size, V gene, J gene, D gene, CDR3 DNA, CDR3 protein. A D gene is named only where the DNA matches it firmly. Size tells how often a clone was seen (once, few, many) or the class of an expanded clone, and some rows leave it out.

size: .
V: TRBV28
J: TRBJ1-3
D: TRBD1
DNA: TGTGCCAGCAGTGGGACAGTAGCCACTGGAAACACCATATATTTT
CDR3: CASSGTVATGNTIYF

size: once
V: TRBV5-1
J: TRBJ1-3
D: .
DNA: TGCGCCAGCAGCTTGACAAGCTCTGGAAACACCATATATTTT
CDR3: CASSLTSSGNTIYF

size: few
V: TRBV18
J: TRBJ1-6
D: TRBD1
DNA: TGTGCCAGCTCATCCAGACAGGGGTATAATTCACCCCTCCACTTT
CDR3: CASSSRQGYNSPLHF

size: .
V: TRBV29-1
J: TRBJ2-7
D: .
DNA: TGCAGCGTTACTCTGGCCTACGAGCAGTACTTC
CDR3: CSVTLAYEQYF

size: once
V: TRBV14
J: TRBJ1-1
D: .
DNA: TGTGCCAGCAGCGCGGTCGGGGGGCGCGGTGAAGCTTTCTTT
CDR3: CASSAVGGRGEAFF

size: .
V: TRBV25-1
J: TRBJ1-4
D: TRBD1
DNA: TGTGCCAGCAGTGGGAGGACAGGGAGATTTGAAAAACTGTTTTTT
CDR3: CASSGRTGRFEKLFF

size: .
V: TRBV15
J: TRBJ1-5
D: .
DNA: TGTGCCACCAGCAAAAGGGAGAGAGGCTTCTTGGAGCCCCAGCATTTT
CDR3: CATSKRERGFLEPQHF

size: .
V: TRBV30
J: TRBJ2-5
D: TRBD2
DNA: TGTGCCTGGTCCTCTATTCGGGGGGGCAAGGAGACCCAGTACTTC
CDR3: CAWSSIRGGKETQYF

size: .
V: TRBV6-6
J: TRBJ2-2
D: TRBD2
DNA: TGTGCCAGCAGTTACTCCGACGGGGAGGGAACCGGGGAGCTGTTTTTT
CDR3: CASSYSDGEGTGELFF

size: .
V: TRBV19
J: TRBJ2-7
D: TRBD1
DNA: TGTGCCAGTAGTACGTCGGGGACAGTTAGCTCCTACGAGCAGTACTTC
CDR3: CASSTSGTVSSYEQYF

size: .
V: TRBV11-2
J: TRBJ1-1
D: .
DNA: TGTGCCAGCAGCTTAGATCGCACAGGAAATAGGGGAGCTTTCTTT
CDR3: CASSLDRTGNRGAFF

size: .
V: TRBV10-3
J: TRBJ1-2
D: TRBD1
DNA: TGTGCCATCAGTGCCGACAGGGTAGGGTATGGCTACACCTTC
CDR3: CAISADRVGYGYTF

size: .
V: TRBV12-3/TRBV12-4
J: TRBJ2-7
D: .
DNA: TGTGCCAGCAGTTTAGTGCGGCAGGGCGAGCAGTACTTC
CDR3: CASSLVRQGEQYF

size: .
V: TRBV10-2
J: TRBJ2-7
D: .
DNA: TGCGCCAGCAGCCGTGACACCTACGAGCAGTACTTC
CDR3: CASSRDTYEQYF

size: few
V: TRBV10-3
J: TRBJ1-1
D: TRBD1
DNA: TGTGCCATCAGCCGACAGGGGTTGAGACCTGGCGAAGCTTTCTTT
CDR3: CAISRQGLRPGEAFF

size: .
V: TRBV12-5
J: TRBJ1-6
D: .
DNA: TGTGCTAGTGGTTTGGCTTTCGAGACAAACTCCCCCCTCCACTTT
CDR3: CASGLAFETNSPLHF

size: .
V: TRBV5-1
J: TRBJ2-7
D: .
DNA: TGCGCCAGCAGCTTGCGACAGGCCCCGTACGAGCAGTACTTC
CDR3: CASSLRQAPYEQYF

size: .
V: TRBV7-2
J: TRBJ2-5
D: TRBD2
DNA: TGTGCCAGCAGCACTAGCGGGGGGGCAGAGACCCAGTACTTC
CDR3: CASSTSGGAETQYF

size: .
V: TRBV19
J: TRBJ1-1
D: TRBD1
DNA: TGTGCCAGTAGCCCCCGGACAGGGAGGTCAAACACTGAAGCTTTCTTT
CDR3: CASSPRTGRSNTEAFF

size: .
V: TRBV28
J: TRBJ2-5
D: TRBD1
DNA: TGTGCCAGCAGTTTGACAGGGATGGGGGAGACCCAGTACTTC
CDR3: CASSLTGMGETQYF

size: once
V: TRBV2
J: TRBJ2-7
D: .
DNA: TGTGCCATCTTGACGGGAAAGACCTCCTACGAGCAGTACTTC
CDR3: CAILTGKTSYEQYF

size: .
V: TRBV6-2/TRBV6-3
J: TRBJ1-5
D: .
DNA: TGTGCCAGCAGTTTACACAGGGATGTAAATCAGCCCCAGCATTTT
CDR3: CASSLHRDVNQPQHF

size: .
V: TRBV11-2
J: TRBJ2-1
D: .
DNA: TGTGCCAGCAGCTTAGAGCGGCCTGGGAGGGGGGAGCAGTTCTTC
CDR3: CASSLERPGRGEQFF

size: .
V: TRBV18
J: TRBJ1-1
D: TRBD1
DNA: TGTGCCAGCTCACCCCTGACAGGGGCAAACACTGAAGCTTTCTTT
CDR3: CASSPLTGANTEAFF

size: .
V: TRBV6-5
J: TRBJ2-1
D: TRBD2
DNA: TGTGCCAGCAGACAAGCGGGGACTAGGACGAATGAGCAGTTCTTC
CDR3: CASRQAGTRTNEQFF

size: .
V: TRBV3-1/TRBV3-2
J: TRBJ2-5
D: .
DNA: TGTGCCAGCAGCCAACGGTCTCAAGAGACCCAGTACTTC
CDR3: CASSQRSQETQYF

size: .
V: TRBV4-3
J: TRBJ2-3
D: TRBD2
DNA: TGCGCCAGCTCCCTAGCGGGCAGCACAGATACGCAGTATTTT
CDR3: CASSLAGSTDTQYF

size: .
V: TRBV27
J: TRBJ1-4
D: .
DNA: TGTGCTAGCGGCCGGGAAAGGAGTGAAAAACTGTTTTTT
CDR3: CASGRERSEKLFF

size: .
V: TRBV6-5
J: TRBJ1-2
D: .
DNA: TGTGCCAGCAGACCTAGAACTAACTATGGCTACACCTTC
CDR3: CASRPRTNYGYTF

size: few
V: TRBV10-1
J: TRBJ1-3
D: .
DNA: TGCGCCAGCAGTGAAGGGGACTCTGGAAACACCATATATTTT
CDR3: CASSEGDSGNTIYF

size: .
V: TRBV19
J: TRBJ2-5
D: .
DNA: TGTGCCAGTAGTATTCGGGAGACCCAGTACTTC
CDR3: CASSIRETQYF

size: .
V: TRBV10-3
J: TRBJ1-5
D: .
DNA: TGTGCCATCAGCAGGGTTTTGGTAGGTCAGCCCCAGCATTTT
CDR3: CAISRVLVGQPQHF

size: .
V: TRBV10-3
J: TRBJ1-4
D: .
DNA: TGTGCCATCAGTGAGTCGACGGCGGGCCTGAGGAAGCAGAAACTGTTTTTT
CDR3: CAISESTAGLRKQKLFF

size: many
V: TRBV6-5
J: TRBJ1-6
D: .
DNA: TGTGCCAGCAGTTACTCGGGTCAGGGTCGTTCACCCCTCCACTTT
CDR3: CASSYSGQGRSPLHF

size: .
V: TRBV7-2
J: TRBJ2-1
D: TRBD2
DNA: TGTGCCAGCAGTTTCGCGAGGGCGGGACTAGCCCTTATGCATGAGCAGTTCTTC
CDR3: CASSFARAGLALMHEQFF

size: few
V: TRBV19
J: TRBJ1-5
D: TRBD1
DNA: TGTGCCAGTAGTATAGCGGCGGGCAGGGGGCATTTTCAGCCCCAGCATTTT
CDR3: CASSIAAGRGHFQPQHF

size: .
V: TRBV6-5
J: TRBJ1-5
D: .
DNA: TGTGCCAGCAGGCGGGGGGCAAATCAGCCCCAGCATTTT
CDR3: CASRRGANQPQHF